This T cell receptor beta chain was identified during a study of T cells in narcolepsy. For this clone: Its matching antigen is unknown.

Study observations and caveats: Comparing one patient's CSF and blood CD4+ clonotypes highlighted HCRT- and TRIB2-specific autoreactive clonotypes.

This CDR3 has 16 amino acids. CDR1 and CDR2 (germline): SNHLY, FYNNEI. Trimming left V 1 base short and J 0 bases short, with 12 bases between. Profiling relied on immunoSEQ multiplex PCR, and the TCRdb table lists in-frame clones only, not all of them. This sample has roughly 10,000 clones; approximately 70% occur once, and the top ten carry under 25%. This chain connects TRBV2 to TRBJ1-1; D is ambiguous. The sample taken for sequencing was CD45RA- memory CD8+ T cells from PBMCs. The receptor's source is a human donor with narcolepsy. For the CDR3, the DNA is TGTGCCAGCAGTGAAGGCGGGCTCCCCATGAACACTGAAGCTTTCTTT. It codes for CASSEGGLPMNTEAFF.